Below are 14 T cell receptor beta chains sequenced from a single sample in a study of T cell responses to AZD1222 COVID-19 vaccine. The method was immunoSEQ multiplex PCR; TCRdb's version includes in-frame clones alone and lacks a portion of them. The sample lists some 130,000 clones, 89% occurring once. Sequenced material: peripheral blood, taken on day 0 of AZD1222 vaccination. The receptors derive from an adult in good health.

This chain connects TRBV13 to TRBJ2-7, with D perhaps matching TRBD2 (5 bases). Trimming took 0 bases from V and 3 from J, leaving 9 bases between them. The germline CDR1 and CDR2 sequences are PRHDT and FYEKMQ (reference sequence). This CDR3 region has 14 residues. The CDR3, as DNA: TGTGCCAGCAGCTTAGGGGGGAGCAACTACGAGCAGTACTTC. Protein: CASSLGGSNYEQYF.

The chain joins TRBV2 to TRBJ1-1, with D tentatively TRBD1 (6 bases). With 9 bases removed from V and 4 bases from J, the gap between germline ends came to 15 bases. Germline CDR1 is SNHLY and CDR2 is FYNNEI. The CDR3 runs to 13 residues. Here the CDR3 DNA reads TGTGCCAGTAGACAGGACCCCTCCACTGAAGCTTTCTTT. This gives the protein CASRQDPSTEAFF.

The rearrangement uses TRBV30 and TRBJ2-7, with TRBD1 matching over 7 bases. CDR3 length: 13 residues. The germline gives CDR1 GTSNPN, CDR2 SVGIG (reference sequence). Trimming took 8 bases from V and 2 from J; bases not matched to a gene: 9. The CDR3 nucleotides are TGTGCCGGATCTTGGGACAGACCCTACGAGCAGTACTTC. Amino acids: CAGSWDRPYEQYF.

The rearrangement uses TRBV12-3 or TRBV12-4 and TRBJ1-2; a weak D match, TRBD1 (5 bases). The V end lost 5 bases, the J end lost 4 bases, and 11 bases lay between the germline ends. CDR3 size: 13 residues. Here the CDR3 reads CASSPDTLYGYTF. The CDR3 DNA follows: TGTGCCAGCAGTCCGGACACGCTCTATGGCTACACCTTC.

The chain is built from TRBV5-1 and TRBJ2-4; D unresolved. Per germline, CDR1 SGHRS and CDR2 YFSETQ. Trimming removed 0 bases at V and 7 bases at J, with 8 bases between. The CDR3 contains 13 residues. CDR3 residues: CASSLELGNIQYF. The CDR3 DNA reads TGCGCCAGCAGCTTGGAGTTAGGGAACATTCAGTACTTC.

The count of this clone is one. The chain uses TRBV5-1 and TRBJ1-2, with 8 bases that match TRBD1. J gave up 0 bases and V 0 bases, and 4 bases lay outside the gene matches. In germline, CDR1 is SGHRS, CDR2 YFSETQ. CDR3 length: 16 residues. The CDR3 region is CASSLAWTGTNYGYTF. The CDR3 nucleotides are TGCGCCAGCAGCTTGGCTTGGACAGGGACTAACTATGGCTACACCTTC. The whole variable domain, remainder taken from reference TRBV5-1 and TRBJ1-2, is KAGVTQTPRYLIKTRGQQVTLSCSPISGHRSVSWYQQTPGQGLQFLFEYFSETQRNKGNFPGRFSGRQFSNSRSEMNVSTLELGDSALYLCASSLAWTGTNYGYTFGSGTRLTVV.

As to this clone: The same CDR3 can be traced to other DNA sequences in this sample. This sequence joins TRBV18 and TRBJ2-3, with 10 bases that match TRBD2. The CDR3 is 16 amino acids. V trimming: 3 bases; J trimming: 1 base; junction bases outside the gene matches: 4. Per germline, CDR1 KGHSH and CDR2 LQKENI. The CDR3 nucleotides are TGTGCCAGCTCACCGAGGAGCGGGGGGGGCACAGATACGCAGTATTTT. Its protein is CASSPRSGGGTDTQYF.

This chain connects TRBV9 to TRBJ1-4; tentatively, D is TRBD1 (5 bases). The length of the CDR3 is 16 residues. CDR1 SGDLS and CDR2 YYNGEE come from the germline V gene. Trimming cost V 0 bases and J 5 bases, with 14 bases left between them. CDR3 loop: CASSVAGRQENEKLFF. CDR3 coding DNA: TGTGCCAGCAGCGTAGCGGGGCGGCAGGAAAATGAAAAACTGTTTTTT.

The J gene is TRBJ1-3, the V gene TRBV3-1 (or the pseudogene TRBV3-2); D might be TRBD1 (6 bases). This CDR3 has 15 amino acids. Germline V gene data show CDR1 as LGHDT and CDR2 as YNNKEL (reference sequence). The V gene lost 3 bases and the J gene lost 2 bases, with 11 bases spanning the gap. The CDR3 spells CASSQGGTTGNTIYF. CDR3 bases: TGTGCCAGCAGCCAGGGCGGGACAACTGGAAACACCATATATTTT.

The chain combines TRBV3-1 (or the pseudogene TRBV3-2) with TRBJ2-7; D call uncertain. The CDR3 totals 14 residues. The germline V gene has CDR1 LGHDT and CDR2 YNNKEL (reference sequence). Trimming pared 0 bases from V and 6 bases from J, leaving 12 bases between. The DNA of the CDR3 is TGTGCCAGCAGCCAAGATCTTGACACATTCGAGCAGTACTTC. Residues: CASSQDLDTFEQYF.

This clone was counted only a few times. This rearrangement joins TRBV6-5 to TRBJ1-3, with D tentatively TRBD1 (6 bases). The CDR3 covers 15 residues. Between the trimmed V and J ends, which lost 6 bases and 5 bases, there was a span of 17 bases. CDR1 and CDR2 from the germline V gene are MNHEY and SVGAGI. The CDR3 nucleotides read TGTGCCAGCAGACCCGGACAGTCCTCGAGAAACACCATATATTTT. Encoded protein: CASRPGQSSRNTIYF.

The chain couples TRBV4-1 to TRBJ1-6; tentative D call: TRBD1 (6 bases). CDR1 MGHRA and CDR2 YSYEKL come from the germline V gene. The CDR3 has 15 amino acids. With 4 bases removed from V and 5 bases from J, the gap between germline ends came to 12 bases. CDR3 amino acids: CASSPRRGDNSPLHF. DNA of the CDR3: TGCGCCAGCAGCCCCCGCAGGGGAGATAATTCACCCCTCCACTTT.

This sequence joins TRBV3-1 (or the pseudogene TRBV3-2) and TRBJ1-1; D possibly corresponds to TRBD1 (6 bases). The CDR3 has 13 residues. The germline gives CDR1 LGHDT, CDR2 YNNKEL (reference sequence). The V end lost 4 bases, the J end lost 6 bases, and 12 bases lay between the germline ends. CDR3 bases: TGTGCCAGCAGCCCAGGGGCGGTGTCTGAAGCTTTCTTT. As protein: CASSPGAVSEAFF.

The sample holds one count of this clone. The chain employs TRBV18 and TRBJ1-4; D is perhaps TRBD1 (5 bases). The CDR3 consists of 14 residues. Between the trimmed V and J ends, which lost 2 bases and 5 bases, there was a span of 9 bases. Germline lookup yields CDR1 KGHSH and CDR2 LQKENI. Here the CDR3 reads CASSPERGNEKLFF. CDR3 nucleotide sequence: TGTGCCAGCTCACCAGAGAGGGGAAATGAAAAACTGTTTTTT.